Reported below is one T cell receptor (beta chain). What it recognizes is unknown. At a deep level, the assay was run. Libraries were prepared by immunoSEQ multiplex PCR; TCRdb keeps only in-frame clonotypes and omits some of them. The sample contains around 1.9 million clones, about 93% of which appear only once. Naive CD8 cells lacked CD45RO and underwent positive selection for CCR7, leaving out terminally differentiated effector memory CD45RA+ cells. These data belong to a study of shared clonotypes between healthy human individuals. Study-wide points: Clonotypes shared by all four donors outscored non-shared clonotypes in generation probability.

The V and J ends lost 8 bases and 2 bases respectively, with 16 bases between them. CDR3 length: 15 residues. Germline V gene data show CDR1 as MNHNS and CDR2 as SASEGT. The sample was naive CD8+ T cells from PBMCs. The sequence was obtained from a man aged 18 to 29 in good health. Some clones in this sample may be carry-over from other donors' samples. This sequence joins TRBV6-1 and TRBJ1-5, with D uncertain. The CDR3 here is CASDIWSGGNQPQHF. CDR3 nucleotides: TGTGCCAGCGATATCTGGTCCGGCGGCAATCAGCCCCAGCATTTT.